One sample yielded the 17 T cell receptor beta chains listed below, sequenced in a study of CD8 T cells in Susac syndrome. Reverse transcription used about 0.45 to 1 ug RNA and random hexamers. Each CDR3 protein is one row after TCRdb ran MiXCR on the immunoSEQ multiplex PCR reads. The data hold about 240,000 distinct CDR3 sequences, with 96% observed a single time. The sequenced material came from CD4+ T cells from PBMCs. The receptors shown here come from a human donor with Susac syndrome.

The genes are TRBV25-1 and TRBJ2-2; D is perhaps TRBD1 or TRBD2 (5 bases each). The germline V gene encodes CDR1 MGHDK and CDR2 SYGVNS. V lost 2 bases and J 1 base, leaving 17 bases between the germline ends. This CDR3 contains 18 residues. CDR3 DNA sequence: TGTGCCAGCAGTGAAATTATATCGGGACGGATGAACACCGGGGAGCTGTTTTTT. As protein: CASSEIISGRMNTGELFF.

The CDR3 region is CASSLLLDRGPEKLFF. CDR3 in DNA: TGTGCCAGCAGTTTATTACTGGACAGGGGACCCGAAAAACTGTTTTTT. This chain connects TRBV27 to TRBJ1-4, with TRBD1 matching over 9 bases. Germline CDR1 is MNHEY and CDR2 is SMNVEV (reference sequence). The CDR3 sequence is 16 residues long. The J segment lost 8 bases and the V segment lost 1 base, leaving 8 bases of the junction unmatched.

The chain carries TRBV7-9 and TRBJ2-5, with D perhaps matching TRBD1 (5 bases). CDR3 length: 15 residues. CDR1 and CDR2 from the germline V gene are SEHNR and FQNEAQ (reference sequence). V lost 5 bases to trimming and J lost 2 bases, with 15 bases between them. CDR3 bases: TGTGCCAGCAGCCTCCCTAGACAGACACAAGAGACCCAGTACTTC. Amino acid sequence: CASSLPRQTQETQYF. The complete variable domain, with remaining parts taken from reference TRBV7-9 and TRBJ2-5, reads DTGVSQNPRHKITKRGQNVTFRCDPISEHNRLYWYRQTLGQGPEFLTYFQNEAQLEKSRLLSDRFSAERPKGSFSTLEIQRTEQGDSAMYLCASSLPRQTQETQYFGPGTRLLVL.

The V gene is TRBV11-3, the J gene TRBJ1-2; the D is unclear. This CDR3 is 16 amino acids long. CDR1 is SGHNT, CDR2 YENEEA, per germline. The V end lost 5 bases, the J end lost 0 bases, and 16 bases lay between the germline ends. The CDR3 nucleotides read TGTGCCAGCAGCCTAGGGCAGCCGGGTCCTAACTATGGCTACACCTTC. It specifies CASSLGQPGPNYGYTF.

The rearrangement uses TRBV11-2 and TRBJ1-2; a possible D gene is TRBD1 (5 bases). The V and J ends lost 8 bases and 5 bases respectively, with 6 bases between them. The CDR3 is made up of 10 amino acids. Germline loops: CDR1 SGHAT, CDR2 FQNNGV. The CDR3 reads CASGTYGYTF. CDR3 DNA sequence: TGTGCCAGCGGGACGTATGGCTACACCTTC. Full variable domain (remainder filled in from reference TRBV11-2 and TRBJ1-2): EAGVAQSPRYKIIEKRQSVAFWCNPISGHATLYWYQQILGQGPKLLIQFQNNGVVDDSQLPKDRFSAERLKGVDSTLKIQPAKLEDSAVYLCASGTYGYTFGSGTRLTVV.

The chain combines TRBV20-1 with TRBJ2-1; D is perhaps TRBD1 or TRBD2 (5 bases each). V gave up 0 bases and J gave up 8 bases, with 14 bases separating them. The CDR3 length is 14 residues. Germline CDR1 reads DFQATT; CDR2 reads SNEGSKA (reference sequence). The DNA of the CDR3 is TGCAGTGCTAGAGATCAGAGGGGTCGGGATGAGCAGTTCTTC. Translating gives CSARDQRGRDEQFF.

The chain uses TRBV29-1 and TRBJ2-1; unclear D gene. Trimming took 0 bases from V and 1 from J, leaving 16 bases between them. This CDR3 spans 17 amino acids. Germline V CDR1 and CDR2: SQVTM, ANQGSEA. DNA for the CDR3: TGCAGCGTTGAAGATCTTCGGTCCCTCGGGTCCTACAATGAGCAGTTCTTC. Translation: CSVEDLRSLGSYNEQFF.

The chain has TRBV6-5 and TRBJ1-1; 11 nucleotides align to TRBD1. The germline gives CDR1 MNHEY, CDR2 SVGAGI. The CDR3 runs to 15 residues. V shed 2 bases and J 6 bases; nucleotides not matched to a gene: 5. The CDR3 region has the DNA TGTGCCAGCAGTTACGGGACAGGGGGTTTCCCTGAAGCTTTCTTT. Residues: CASSYGTGGFPEAFF.

This sequence joins TRBV4-2 and TRBJ2-1; D might be TRBD1 (6 bases). Germline V lookup: CDR1 LGHNA, CDR2 YNFKEQ. This CDR3 has 15 amino acids. Between the trimmed V and J ends, which lost 0 bases and 15 bases, there was a span of 21 bases. The CDR3 reads CASSQDVQGPTSRFF. The CDR3 region has the DNA TGTGCCAGCAGCCAAGACGTCCAGGGGCCCACTAGTCGGTTCTTC.

Only one count was recorded for this clonotype. The chain joins TRBV20-1 to TRBJ2-5, with a tentative D call TRBD2 (5 bases). The CDR3 length is 12 residues. The germline V gene has CDR1 DFQATT and CDR2 SNEGSKA (reference sequence). The V end was cut by 1 base, the J end by 3 bases, with 6 bases between. In nucleotides, the CDR3 is TGCAGTGCTAGAGGTAGCGAAGAGACCCAGTACTTC. Translating it yields CSARGSEETQYF.

The chain links TRBV29-1 to TRBJ1-1; tentatively, D is TRBD1 (6 bases). CDR3 size: 15 residues. Germline assignment: CDR1 SQVTM and CDR2 ANQGSEA. Trimming removed 4 bases from V and 1 base from J, with 16 bases in between. The CDR3 nucleotides read TGCAGCGTTGGGGGGCGGGCAGTGAGGAACACTGAAGCTTTCTTT. It encodes CSVGGRAVRNTEAFF.

The rearrangement links TRBV30 to TRBJ1-1; D gene unclear. The CDR3 consists of 13 residues. Trimming left V 4 bases short and J 10 bases short, with 19 bases between. Germline CDR1 and CDR2: GTSNPN and SVGIG (reference sequence). The chain's CDR3 is CAWNIGGGVSAFF. CDR3 coding DNA: TGTGCCTGGAACATCGGAGGAGGAGTATCAGCTTTCTTT.

The V and J genes are TRBV15 and TRBJ2-3; D uncertain. Germline CDR1 reads LNHNV; CDR2 reads YYDKDF (reference sequence). V was cut by 0 bases and J by 4 bases, with 8 bases left in between. There are 14 residues in the CDR3. This chain's CDR3 is CATSRDHWADTQYF. The CDR3 nucleotides are TGTGCCACCAGCAGAGATCATTGGGCAGATACGCAGTATTTT.

This chain joins TRBV11-3 and TRBJ1-1; D is perhaps TRBD1 (5 bases). This CDR3 is built from 16 residues. Trimming shortened V by 6 bases and J by 0 bases, and 17 bases separated the two germline ends. CDR1 and CDR2 from the germline V gene are SGHNT and YENEEA. CDR3 coding DNA: TGTGCCAGCAGGGCCATGGGGGTCGTCGTGAACACTGAAGCTTTCTTT. Translating gives CASRAMGVVVNTEAFF.

CDR3 protein: CASSFTRSTDTQYF. CDR3 nucleotide sequence: TGTGCCAGCAGCTTCACCAGGAGCACAGATACGCAGTATTTT. The gene calls are TRBV7-9 and TRBJ2-3, with D hard to call. V lost 3 bases and J 0 bases, leaving 7 bases between the germline ends. The CDR3 loop spans 14 amino acids. CDR1 SEHNR and CDR2 FQNEAQ come from the germline V gene (reference sequence).

The chain couples TRBV12-3 or TRBV12-4 to TRBJ2-3; D is possibly TRBD1 (5 bases). CDR3 length equals 13 residues. V lost 1 base and J lost 14, with 16 bases in between. CDR3 loop: CASSLGQGQVRYF. CDR3 bases: TGTGCCAGCAGTTTAGGTCAGGGCCAAGTGCGGTATTTT.

The chain joins TRBV6-4 to TRBJ1-1; perhaps TRBD1 as D (6 bases). Deletions cut 6 bases from V and 5 bases from J, with 16 bases between. From germline, CDR1 is MRHNA and CDR2 SNTAGT. This CDR3 region has 14 residues. This CDR3 reads CASRRQTGGTEAFF. In nucleotides, the CDR3 is TGTGCCAGCAGAAGACAGACAGGCGGTACTGAAGCTTTCTTT.